The T cell receptor (beta chain) under discussion was sequenced for a study of shared clonotypes between healthy human individuals. Study as a whole: Donors, aged 18 to 49, were a couple of women and a few men.

Germline loops: CDR1 SQVTM, CDR2 ANQGSEA. Trimming took 5 bases from V and 3 from J, leaving 11 bases between them. This CDR3 comprises 12 residues. As defined, naive CD8 cells were CD45RO-negative and positively selected for CCR7, with terminally differentiated effector memory CD45RA+ cells excluded. Measured with immunoSEQ multiplex PCR; TCRdb has only the in-frame clones, and not every one. Of 2 million to 2.5 million clones in the sample, approximately 95% are singletons; the top ten hold 1% to 1.3%. The sequenced sample was naive CD8+ T cells sorted from blood. This sequence was found in a man in his late teens or twenties in good health. The gene calls are TRBV29-1 and TRBJ2-7; D might be TRBD1 (6 bases). The CDR3 nucleotides are TGCAGCGTTTGGGACACCTACTACGAGCAGTACTTC. Its protein is CSVWDTYYEQYF.